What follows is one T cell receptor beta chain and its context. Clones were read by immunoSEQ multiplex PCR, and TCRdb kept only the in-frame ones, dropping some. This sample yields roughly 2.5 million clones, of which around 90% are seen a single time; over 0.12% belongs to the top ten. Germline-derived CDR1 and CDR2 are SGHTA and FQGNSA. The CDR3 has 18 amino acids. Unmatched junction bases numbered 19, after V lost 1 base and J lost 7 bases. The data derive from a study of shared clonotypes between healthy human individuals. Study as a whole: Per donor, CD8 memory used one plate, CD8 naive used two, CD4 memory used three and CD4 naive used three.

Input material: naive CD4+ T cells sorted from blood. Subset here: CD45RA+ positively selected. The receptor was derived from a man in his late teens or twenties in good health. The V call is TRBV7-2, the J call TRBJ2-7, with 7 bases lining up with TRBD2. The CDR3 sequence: CASSLGGMGPSGRVEQYF. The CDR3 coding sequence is TGTGCCAGCAGCTTAGGCGGCATGGGGCCTAGCGGCCGGGTGGAGCAGTACTTC.